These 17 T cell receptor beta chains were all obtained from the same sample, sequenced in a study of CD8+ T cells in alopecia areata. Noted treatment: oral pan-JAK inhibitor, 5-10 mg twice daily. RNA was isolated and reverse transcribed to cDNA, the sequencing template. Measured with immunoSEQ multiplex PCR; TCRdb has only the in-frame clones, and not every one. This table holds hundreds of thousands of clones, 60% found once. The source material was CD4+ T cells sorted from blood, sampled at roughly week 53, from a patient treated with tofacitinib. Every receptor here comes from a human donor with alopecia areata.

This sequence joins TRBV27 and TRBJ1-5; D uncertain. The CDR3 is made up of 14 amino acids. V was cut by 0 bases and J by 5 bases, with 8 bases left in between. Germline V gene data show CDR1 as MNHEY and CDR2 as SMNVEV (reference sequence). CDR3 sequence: CASSLSNGHQPQHF. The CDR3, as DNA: TGTGCCAGCAGTTTATCAAACGGACATCAGCCCCAGCATTTT.

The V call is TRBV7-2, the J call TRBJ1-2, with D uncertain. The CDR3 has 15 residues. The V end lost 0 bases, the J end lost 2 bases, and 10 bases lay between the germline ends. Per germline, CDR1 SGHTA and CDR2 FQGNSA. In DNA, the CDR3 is TGTGCCAGCAGCTTAGCCCCAGCGACGAACTATGGCTACACCTTC. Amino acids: CASSLAPATNYGYTF.

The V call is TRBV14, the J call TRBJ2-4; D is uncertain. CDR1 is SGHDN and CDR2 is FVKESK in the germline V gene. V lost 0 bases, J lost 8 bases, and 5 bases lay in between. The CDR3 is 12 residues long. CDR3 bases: TGTGCCAGCAGCCAAGACACCCACATTCAGTACTTC. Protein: CASSQDTHIQYF.

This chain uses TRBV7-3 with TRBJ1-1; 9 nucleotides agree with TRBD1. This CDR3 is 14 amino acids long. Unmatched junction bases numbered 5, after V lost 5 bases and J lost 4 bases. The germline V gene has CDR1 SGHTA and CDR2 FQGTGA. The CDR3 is CASSATGGGTEAFF. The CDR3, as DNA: TGTGCCAGCAGCGCTACAGGGGGCGGCACTGAAGCTTTCTTT.

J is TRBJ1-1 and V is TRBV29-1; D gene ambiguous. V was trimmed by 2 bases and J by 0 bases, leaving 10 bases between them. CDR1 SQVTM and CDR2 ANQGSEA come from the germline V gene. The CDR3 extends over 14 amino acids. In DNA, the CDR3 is TGCAGCGTTGAATTCAATCGGGTGAACACTGAAGCTTTCTTT. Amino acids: CSVEFNRVNTEAFF.

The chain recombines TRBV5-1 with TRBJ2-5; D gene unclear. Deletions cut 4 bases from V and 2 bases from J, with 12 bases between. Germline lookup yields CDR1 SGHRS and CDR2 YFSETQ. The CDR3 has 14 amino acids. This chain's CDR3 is CASSPSRRQETQYF. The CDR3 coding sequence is TGCGCCAGCAGCCCAAGTCGAAGGCAAGAGACCCAGTACTTC.

The CDR3: CASSLQGYEQYF. The CDR3 DNA is TGTGCCAGCAGCTTACAGGGCTACGAGCAGTACTTC. The V and J genes are TRBV11-1 and TRBJ2-7; a weak D match, TRBD1 (5 bases). V was cut by 2 bases and J by 3 bases, with 5 bases left in between. Per germline, CDR1 SGHAT and CDR2 FQDESV (reference sequence). This CDR3 region has 12 residues.

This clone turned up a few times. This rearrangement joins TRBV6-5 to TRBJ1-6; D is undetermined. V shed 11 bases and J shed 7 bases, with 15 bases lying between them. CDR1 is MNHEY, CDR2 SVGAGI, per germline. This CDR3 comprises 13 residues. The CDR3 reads CAARRVANSPLHF. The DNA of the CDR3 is TGTGCCGCCCGCCGGGTGGCAAATTCACCCCTCCACTTT.

CDR3 nucleotide sequence: TGCGCCAGCAGCCAAGATTTGGAGTCACCTAACGCCGGGAACACTGAAGCTTTCTTT. Encoded protein: CASSQDLESPNAGNTEAFF. The chain uses TRBV4-1 and TRBJ1-1; D remains ambiguous. The CDR3 totals 19 residues. Germline CDR1 is MGHRA and CDR2 is YSYEKL. V lost 0 bases and J lost 1, with 21 bases in between.

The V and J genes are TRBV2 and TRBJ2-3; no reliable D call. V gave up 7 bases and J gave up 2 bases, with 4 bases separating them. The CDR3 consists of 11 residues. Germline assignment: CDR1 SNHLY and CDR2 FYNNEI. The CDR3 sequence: CASTYTDTQYF. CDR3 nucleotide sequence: TGTGCCAGCACGTACACAGATACGCAGTATTTT.

CDR3 region: CASTRTGNSYEQYF. The CDR3 DNA reads as TGTGCCAGCACCCGGACAGGGAACTCCTACGAGCAGTACTTC. This chain uses TRBV6-5 with TRBJ2-7, with 8 bases aligning to TRBD1. The V segment lost 7 bases and the J segment 0 bases; nucleotides outside the gene matches: 5. Germline V gives CDR1 MNHEY, CDR2 SVGAGI. This CDR3 is built from 14 residues.

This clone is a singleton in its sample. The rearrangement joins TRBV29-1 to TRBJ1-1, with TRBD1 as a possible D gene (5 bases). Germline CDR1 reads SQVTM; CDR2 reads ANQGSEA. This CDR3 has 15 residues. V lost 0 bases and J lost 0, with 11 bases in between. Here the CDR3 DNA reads TGCAGCGTTGAAGATCCGGGGCGAGTGAACACTGAAGCTTTCTTT. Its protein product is CSVEDPGRVNTEAFF.

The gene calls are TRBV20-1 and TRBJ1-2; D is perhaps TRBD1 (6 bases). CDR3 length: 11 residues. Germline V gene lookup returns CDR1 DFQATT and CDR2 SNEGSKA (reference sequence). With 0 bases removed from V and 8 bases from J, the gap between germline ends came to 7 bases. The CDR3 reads CSAREDRGYTF. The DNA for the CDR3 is TGCAGTGCTAGAGAAGACAGGGGCTACACCTTC.

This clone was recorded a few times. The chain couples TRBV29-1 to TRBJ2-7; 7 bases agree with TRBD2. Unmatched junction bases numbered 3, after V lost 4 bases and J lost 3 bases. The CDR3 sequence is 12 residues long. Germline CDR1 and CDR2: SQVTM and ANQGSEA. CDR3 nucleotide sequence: TGCAGCGTTGGGGAGGGTTTCTACGAGCAGTACTTC. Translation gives CSVGEGFYEQYF.

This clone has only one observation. The CDR3 region has the DNA TGTGCCAGCAGTGCACAGGGGCGTTCCTACGAGCAGTACTTC. This sequence encodes CASSAQGRSYEQYF. The rearrangement uses TRBV2 and TRBJ2-7; TRBD1 matches 7 bases. The CDR3 is 14 amino acids. V lost 4 bases, J lost 1 base, and 4 bases stayed unmatched. Looked up from germline, CDR1 is SNHLY and CDR2 is FYNNEI.

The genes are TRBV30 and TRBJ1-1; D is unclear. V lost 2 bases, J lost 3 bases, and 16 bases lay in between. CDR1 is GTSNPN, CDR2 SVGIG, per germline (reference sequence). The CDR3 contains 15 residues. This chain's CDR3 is CAWSNVANGDTEAFF. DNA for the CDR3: TGTGCCTGGAGTAACGTAGCCAATGGAGACACTGAAGCTTTCTTT.

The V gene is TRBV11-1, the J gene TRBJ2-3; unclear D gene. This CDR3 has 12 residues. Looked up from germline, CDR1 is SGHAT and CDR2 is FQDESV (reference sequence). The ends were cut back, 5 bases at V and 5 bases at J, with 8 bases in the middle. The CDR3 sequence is CASSLRRDTQYF. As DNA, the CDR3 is TGTGCCAGCAGCCTCCGGCGAGATACGCAGTATTTT.